This TCR beta chain was profiled in a study of shared clonotypes between healthy human individuals. Points from the study as a whole: Shared clonotypes: approximately 4.5% naive CD4, about 3.3% naive CD8, about 2.2% memory CD4, about 0.4% memory CD8. Memory subsets generally showed lower estimated richness than naive subsets. The small donor group covered limited genetic and exposure diversity.

In regard to this clone: Its antigen is still unknown.

This CDR3 spans 14 amino acids. The germline V and J ends were trimmed by 6 bases and 3 bases, with 15 bases remaining between them. The germline V gene encodes CDR1 LNHDA and CDR2 SQIVND (reference sequence). In the original analysis: Junction-only sequences produced by ImmunoSEQ had no quality scores, so filtering differed. Clones were read by immunoSEQ multiplex PCR, and TCRdb kept only the in-frame ones, dropping some. Clone size and V and J calls were adopted from that table, with D and trimming inferred from the DNA. The sample shows millions of clones, 85% to 95% of them seen only once. The clonotype comes from a man younger than 35 in good health. The sample consisted of naive CD4+ T cells sorted from blood. Indicated subset: CD45RA+ positively selected. The chain is built from TRBV19 and TRBJ2-7; D may match TRBD1 or TRBD2 (5 bases each). The chain's CDR3 is CASSPRGVSYEQYF. CDR3 nucleotides: TGTGCCAGTAGCCCGAGGGGAGTCAGCTACGAGCAGTACTTC.